This T cell receptor (beta chain) derives from a study of blood T cell repertoires in COVID-19. As processed by the authors: How many nucleated cells were present was estimated from reference gene primer amplification. Only in-frame clones appear in the TCRdb table, and some are missing; sequencing was by immunoSEQ multiplex PCR. That table is the source of V, J and clone size, and D and trimming were worked out from the DNA. The sample contains 70,000 to 95,000 clones, 81% of which appear only once. Trimming removed 5 bases from V and 1 base from J, with 13 bases in between. Germline loops: CDR1 MDHEN, CDR2 SYDVKM. The CDR3 spans 15 residues.

The chain links TRBV28 to TRBJ2-3; tentatively, D is TRBD1 (6 bases). Sequencing input: peripheral blood. The TCR originated in a woman in her seventies with acute or convalescent COVID-19. The CDR3 loop reads CASSPTRTGTDTQYF. The DNA of the CDR3 is TGTGCCAGCAGTCCCACCCGGACAGGCACAGATACGCAGTATTTT. Based on the CDR3 plus reference TRBV28 and TRBJ2-3, the full variable domain is DVKVTQSSRYLVKRTGEKVFLECVQDMDHENMFWYRQDPGLGLRLIYFSYDVKMKEKGDIPEGYSVSREKKERFSLILESASTNQTSMYLCASSPTRTGTDTQYFGPGTRLTVL.